Listed here are 15 T cell receptor beta chains from one sample, sequenced in a study of blood T cell repertoires in COVID-19. Produced via immunoSEQ multiplex PCR; TCRdb's table is partial and in-frame only. The sample lists 200,000 or so clones, over 75% occurring once. The sample comprised peripheral blood. The receptors here all came from a man aged 50-60 years with COVID-19, enrolled during active disease.

The V gene is TRBV12-3 or TRBV12-4, the J gene TRBJ2-2, with no clear D. This CDR3 spans 11 amino acids. V lost 5 bases and J 7 bases, leaving 5 bases between the germline ends. In DNA form, the CDR3 reads TGTGCCAGCAGTGAACACGGGGAGCTGTTTTTT. Encoded protein: CASSEHGELFF.

This chain connects TRBV11-2 to TRBJ2-3, with D perhaps matching TRBD2 (6 bases). The CDR3 extends over 16 amino acids. Germline CDR1 reads SGHAT; CDR2 reads FQNNGV. Trimming left V 1 base short and J 0 bases short, with 11 bases between. The CDR3 protein is CASSLGRDLSTDTQYF. The CDR3 region has the DNA TGTGCCAGCAGCTTAGGGAGGGACCTTAGCACAGATACGCAGTATTTT.

This clone was observed a few times. V and J are TRBV9 and TRBJ1-1, with D perhaps matching TRBD1 (6 bases). With 4 bases removed from V and 1 base from J, the gap between germline ends came to 11 bases. CDR3 length equals 14 residues. Germline V gives CDR1 SGDLS, CDR2 YYNGEE. The CDR3, as DNA: TGTGCCAGCAGCCCCCAGACAGGGAACACTGAAGCTTTCTTT. Translation gives CASSPQTGNTEAFF.

V gene TRBV15 combines with J gene TRBJ2-1, with 8 bases identical to TRBD2. The germline V gene has CDR1 LNHNV and CDR2 YYDKDF (reference sequence). CDR3 size: 16 residues. V lost 3 bases and J lost 5; bases outside the gene matches: 9. CDR3: CATSRNIAGLNNEQFF. The CDR3 nucleotides are TGTGCCACCAGCAGGAACATAGCGGGACTAAACAATGAGCAGTTCTTC.

The chain carries TRBV4-3 and TRBJ1-4; maybe TRBD1 (6 bases). The CDR3 loop spans 16 amino acids. V was pared by 4 bases and J by 1 base, with 13 bases between. Germline V gene lookup returns CDR1 LGHNA and CDR2 YSLEER. CDR3 loop: CASSRRTGRTNEKLFF. CDR3 nucleotide sequence: TGCGCCAGCAGCCGGAGAACAGGGAGAACTAATGAAAAACTGTTTTTT.

This clone was counted only a few times. The chain joins TRBV11-3 to TRBJ1-1, with D possibly matching TRBD1 (5 bases). Trimming took off 5 bases at V and 0 bases at J, with 7 bases between the two ends. Germline CDR1 is SGHNT and CDR2 is YENEEA. There are 13 residues in the CDR3. The CDR3 sequence: CASSPDMNTEAFF. CDR3 in DNA: TGTGCCAGCAGCCCGGACATGAACACTGAAGCTTTCTTT.

The chain recombines TRBV15 with TRBJ1-2; 7 positions match TRBD1. Germline V CDR1 and CDR2: LNHNV, YYDKDF (reference sequence). V was pared by 0 bases and J by 4 bases, with 2 bases of the junction left unmatched. CDR3 length: 14 amino acids. CDR3 region: CATSRDNRGYGYTF. The CDR3 DNA is TGTGCCACCAGCAGAGATAACAGGGGCTATGGCTACACCTTC.

This chain joins TRBV6-5 and TRBJ1-2; no reliable D call. The V and J ends lost 0 bases and 5 bases respectively, with 10 bases between them. Germline V CDR1 and CDR2: MNHEY, SVGAGI. The CDR3 is made up of 14 amino acids. The CDR3 coding sequence is TGTGCCAGCAGTTACTCGGGAGGGCGTTATGGCTACACCTTC. As protein: CASSYSGGRYGYTF.

The chain recombines TRBV24-1 with TRBJ2-6; D possibly corresponds to TRBD1 (6 bases). V gave up 4 bases and J gave up 3 bases, with 18 bases separating them. CDR1 KGHDR and CDR2 SFDVKD come from the germline V gene. The CDR3 covers 18 residues. The CDR3 DNA sequence: TGTGCCACCAGTGACCAAACAGGGCCCGGTAATGGGGCCAACGTCCTGACTTTC. This encodes CATSDQTGPGNGANVLTF.

This chain links TRBV5-5 with TRBJ2-2; possibly TRBD1 for D (6 bases). The germline V gene encodes CDR1 SGHKS and CDR2 YYEKEE (reference sequence). The CDR3 consists of 15 residues. The germline V and J ends were trimmed by 2 bases and 8 bases, with 16 bases remaining between them. Here the CDR3 reads CASSFDRKTLGELFF. CDR3 coding DNA: TGTGCCAGCAGCTTCGACAGGAAGACGCTGGGGGAGCTGTTTTTT.

This chain uses TRBV3-1 (or the pseudogene TRBV3-2) with TRBJ2-2, with D possibly matching TRBD1 (6 bases). The CDR3 consists of 13 residues. Germline CDR1 LGHDT, CDR2 YNNKEL (reference sequence). Trimming cost V 3 bases and J 6 bases, with 8 bases left between them. CDR3 residues: CASSQGAPGELFF. DNA of the CDR3: TGTGCCAGCAGCCAGGGGGCCCCCGGGGAGCTGTTTTTT.

The J gene is TRBJ2-2, the V gene TRBV18; 9 nucleotides line up with TRBD1. With V trimmed by 2 bases and J by 3 bases, 4 bases remained unmatched. Germline assignment: CDR1 KGHSH and CDR2 LQKENI. This CDR3 has 16 amino acids. In nucleotides, the CDR3 is TGTGCCAGCTCACCATGGACAGGGGCGGACACCGGGGAGCTGTTTTTT. Translating it yields CASSPWTGADTGELFF.

The V and J genes are TRBV4-2 and TRBJ1-5; D may be TRBD1 (5 bases). V was clipped by 1 base and J by 6 bases, with 13 bases between them. The CDR3 is made up of 15 amino acids. Germline assignment: CDR1 LGHNA and CDR2 YNFKEQ. The CDR3 nucleotides read TGTGCCAGCAGCCAAGGGAGGGGAGGGAGTCAGCCCCAGCATTTT. Amino acids: CASSQGRGGSQPQHF.

This clone showed up just once. The V and J genes are TRBV28 and TRBJ1-5; 7 bases match TRBD1. V trimming: 5 bases; J trimming: 4 bases; junction bases outside the gene matches: 11. Per germline, CDR1 MDHEN and CDR2 SYDVKM. CDR3 size: 16 residues. The CDR3 DNA reads as TGTGCCAGCAGTGTAACCCTCAGGGGGGCAAATCAGCCCCAGCATTTT. Translating gives CASSVTLRGANQPQHF.

The rearrangement uses TRBV2 and TRBJ2-7, with 10 bases matching TRBD2. Germline CDR1 reads SNHLY; CDR2 reads FYNNEI. Trimming removed 8 bases from V and 5 bases from J; junction bases left unmatched: 15. The CDR3 has 16 amino acids. The CDR3 is CASASPLSGGTNEQYF. CDR3 sequence (DNA): TGTGCCAGCGCGTCTCCCCTTAGCGGGGGGACAAACGAGCAGTACTTC.